The 21 T cell receptor beta chains given below trace back to one sample, sequenced in a study of CD8+ T cells in alopecia areata (dated by TCRdb to the late 2010s). The library was produced with the immunoSEQ multiplex PCR assay. To provide template for TCR sequencing, every sample had RNA extracted and reverse transcribed into cDNA. TCRdb took this table from immuneACCESS and kept in-frame rearrangements with V and J called. Such tables lack part of the clones; where checked against another copy, unresolved V genes explain under half of the gap, and the rest is unexplained. The data for this sample show about 270,000 clones, each detected more than once. The top ten clonotypes cover roughly 1.2% of the sample. Pooled mouse cutaneous lymph node cells were stained for CD4, CD8alpha, NKG2D, NKG2ACE and other markers and were then sorted on a BD Influx. Sequencing was performed on CD4+ T cells sorted from a lymph node. The origin of the receptors is a C3H/HeJ mouse with alopecia areata. The haplotype of this strain at the MHC is H2-k.

A word on this clone: These gene names are mouse names. The read terminates 4 residues ahead of where the CDR3 ends, so the germline J gene completes it. V and J are TRBV13-1 and TRBJ2-1; 14 positions match TRBD2. The CDR3 runs to 16 residues. Looked up from germline, CDR1 is NSHNY and CDR2 is SYGAGN. V lost 5 bases, J lost 3 bases, and 4 bases stayed unmatched. The chain's CDR3 is CASSGDWGGAYAEQFF. The CDR3 bases that were read are TGTGCCAGCAGCGGGGACTGGGGGGGCGCCTATGCT.

A few counts support this clone. Here the gene names and germline are mouse. The missing CDR3 end, 4 residues past where the read stops, is filled in from the germline J gene. The J gene is TRBJ2-1, the V gene TRBV13-1; unclear D gene. The germline CDR1 and CDR2 sequences are NSHNY and SYGAGN. V lost 6 bases, J lost 2 bases, and 6 bases lay in between. The CDR3 sequence is 12 residues long. CDR3 residues: CASTKDYAEQFF. The CDR3 DNA, read in part, is TGTGCCAGCACCAAAGACTATGCT.

Concerning this clone: Gene names refer to mouse genes. The read falls 4 residues short of the CDR3 end, and the missing part is taken from the germline J gene. The chain carries TRBV13-2 and TRBJ2-3; tentative D call: TRBD2 (7 bases). The CDR3 extends over 15 amino acids. Trimming took 2 bases from V and 2 from J, leaving 12 bases between them. CDR1 and CDR2 (germline): NNHNN, SYGAGS (reference sequence). CDR3 residues: CASGEGGRFAETLYF. The DNA read from the CDR3 is TGTGCCAGCGGTGAAGGGGGGCGCTTTGCAGAA.

As regards this clone: Gene names are mouse gene names. The read is 4 residues too short to cover the CDR3 end, so that end is filled in from the germline J gene. The J gene is TRBJ2-7, the V gene TRBV1, with a tentative D call TRBD1 (6 bases). Germline V gene data show CDR1 as NSQYPW and CDR2 as LRSPGD (reference sequence). This CDR3 comprises 14 residues. The part of the CDR3 DNA that was read is TGCACCTGCAGTGCAGATTACAGGGTTAAT. Its translation: CTCSADYRVN. From start to end, the CDR3 is CTCSADYRVNEQYF.

Worth noting for this clone: Gene names refer to mouse genes. The read ends 3 residues early relative to the CDR3; the germline J gene fills the gap. The V gene is TRBV13-2, the J gene TRBJ1-6; D perhaps matches TRBD1 (5 bases). TRBJ1-6 is an ORF, with its function uncertain. V lost 3 bases and J lost 6, with 13 bases in between. The CDR3 has 15 amino acids. Germline-derived CDR1 and CDR2 are NNHNN and SYGAGS (reference sequence). The covered CDR3 bases are TGTGCCAGCGGTGGAGCAGGGAGGGGTAATTCGCCC. Translated, it gives CASGGAGRGNSP. The complete CDR3 sequence is CASGGAGRGNSPLYF.

Of note for this clone: Mouse germline and gene names are used. The read falls 4 residues short of the CDR3 end, and the missing part is taken from the germline J gene. The chain combines TRBV13-1 with TRBJ2-4; TRBD2 aligns across 9 bases. Germline V gene data show CDR1 as NSHNY and CDR2 as SYGAGN. The CDR3 loop spans 14 amino acids. CDR3 region: CASSIGGASNTLYF. Partial CDR3 DNA: TGTGCCAGCAGTATTGGGGGGGCGTCTAAC.

There are a few counts of this clone. Gene names are the mouse ones. The read falls 3 residues short of the CDR3 end, and the missing part is taken from the germline J gene. The gene calls are TRBV13-1 and TRBJ1-6, with 7 bases fitting TRBD1. TRBJ1-6 is marked as an open reading frame, function uncertain. The germline V gene has CDR1 NSHNY and CDR2 SYGAGN. V gave up 4 bases and J gave up 2 bases; unmatched junction bases: 3. CDR3 length: 15 residues. The chain's CDR3 is CASSLGTAYNSPLYF. The part of the CDR3 DNA that was read is TGTGCCAGCAGTCTCGGGACAGCCTATAATTCGCCC.

In its sample, this clone was seen a few times. Any gene name here is a mouse gene name. The same CDR3 is also encoded by other DNA sequences in this sample. CDR3 loop: CASTRGYNSPLYF. The sequenced CDR3 bases are TGTGCCAGCACCAGGGGTTATAATTCGCCC. The rearrangement uses TRBV19 and TRBJ1-6, with D tentatively TRBD1 (6 bases). The CDR3 end lies 3 residues beyond the end of the read and is filled in from the germline J gene. TRBJ1-6 is an ORF for which the function is uncertain. Germline V lookup: CDR1 FNHDT, CDR2 SITEND (reference sequence). V lost 6 bases to trimming and J lost 4 bases, with 8 bases between them. The length of the CDR3 is 13 residues.

Remarks on this clone: Gene names denote mouse genes. The missing CDR3 end, 4 residues past where the read stops, is filled in from the germline J gene. The rearrangement links TRBV31 to TRBJ2-3; D not resolved. The CDR3 loop spans 14 amino acids. Per germline, CDR1 GKSSPN and CDR2 SITVG. With 0 bases removed from V and 0 bases from J, the gap between germline ends came to 7 bases. CDR3 loop: CAWSLLDSAETLYF. The covered CDR3 bases are TGTGCCTGGAGTCTTCTGGATAGTGCAGAA.

This clone was detected a few times. The genes are named according to mouse. Coverage ceases 4 residues before the CDR3 finishes, and the germline J gene fills in the end. The V and J genes are TRBV13-1 and TRBJ2-1; TRBD2 aligns across 9 bases. The CDR3 runs to 13 residues. Germline V gives CDR1 NSHNY, CDR2 SYGAGN. The CDR3 DNA, read in part, is TGTGCCAGCAGTGACGGGACTGGGGCT. Translating gives CASSDGTGA. The CDR3, in full, reads CASSDGTGAEQFF.

This clone was observed a handful of times. Gene names follow the mouse nomenclature. The CDR3 is cut off 4 residues early in the read; its end comes from the germline J gene. Other DNA sequences from this sample encode an identical CDR3 as well. The chain joins TRBV1 to TRBJ2-1, with TRBD1 identical over 9 bases. Germline loops: CDR1 NSQYPW, CDR2 LRSPGD (reference sequence). This CDR3 spans 14 amino acids. V was clipped by 4 bases and J by 3 bases; unmatched bases: 1. The CDR3 loop reads CTCSEGQGYAEQFF. CDR3 DNA, as far as it was read: TGCACCTGCAGTGAGGGACAGGGCTATGCT.

As for this clone: Genes here carry mouse names. The read terminates 3 residues before the CDR3 end, so the remaining end is supplied by the germline J gene. V usage is TRBV5 and J usage is TRBJ1-6; D possibly corresponds to TRBD1 (5 bases). TRBJ1-6 is designated an ORF whose function remains uncertain. V was pared by 1 base and J by 8 bases, with 9 bases between. The CDR3 is made up of 14 amino acids. CDR1 is LGHNA and CDR2 is YNLKQL in the germline V gene (reference sequence). CDR3 DNA, as far as it was read: TGTGCCAGCAGCCAAGGGACACGAGATTCGCCC. Amino acid sequence: CASSQGTRDSP. The CDR3, in full, reads CASSQGTRDSPLYF.

As to this clone: Gene labels here are mouse ones. Read data end 4 residues before the CDR3 end; the end is taken from the germline J gene. This chain uses TRBV5 with TRBJ2-7; 8 bases agree with TRBD1. Germline CDR1 reads LGHNA; CDR2 reads YNLKQL (reference sequence). This CDR3 spans 14 amino acids. The CDR3 reads CASSRQGNIDEQYF. The covered CDR3 bases are TGTGCCAGCAGCCGACAGGGGAATATCGAT.

This clone was seen a few times. The gene names here belong to mouse. The read gets to within 4 residues of the CDR3 end, and the germline J gene fills in the rest. This chain joins TRBV1 and TRBJ2-5; TRBD2 matches 9 bases. Germline-derived CDR1 and CDR2 are NSQYPW and LRSPGD (reference sequence). The CDR3 is made up of 15 amino acids. CDR3 DNA (partial): TGCACCTGCAGTGCAGAAGGACTGGGGAAAGAC. Residues: CTCSAEGLGKD. The CDR3 in its entirety is CTCSAEGLGKDTQYF.

This clone was seen only a few times. Mouse germline and gene names are used. The read ends 4 residues shy of where the CDR3 ends; the end is completed using the germline J gene. The chain combines TRBV19 with TRBJ1-1, with D tentatively TRBD1 (5 bases). In germline, CDR1 is FNHDT, CDR2 SITEND (reference sequence). The CDR3 runs to 14 residues. The V gene lost 4 bases and the J gene lost 0 bases, with 10 bases spanning the gap. CDR3 amino acids: CASSLQVANTEVFF. The covered CDR3 bases are TGTGCCAGCAGTCTACAGGTCGCAAACACA.

This clone was counted between two and nine times. Gene names and germline match the mouse. The read ends 4 residues shy of where the CDR3 ends; the end is completed using the germline J gene. This sequence joins TRBV1 and TRBJ1-2; TRBD1 matches at 9 bases. Germline V CDR1 and CDR2: NSQYPW, LRSPGD (reference sequence). This CDR3 spans 15 amino acids. J lost 3 bases, V lost 1 base, and 3 bases had no gene match. The CDR3 sequence: CTCSAATGGDSDYTF. Partial CDR3 DNA: TGCACCTGCAGTGCAGCCACAGGGGGCGACTCC.

This clone was counted a few times. Genes and germline are mouse. The read stops 3 residues short of the end of the CDR3; the missing end is completed from the germline J gene. This sequence joins TRBV19 and TRBJ1-6; 7 nucleotides line up with TRBD1. TRBJ1-6 falls under the ORF class, with uncertain function. J lost 4 bases, V lost 5 bases, and 3 bases had no gene match. The CDR3 is made up of 14 amino acids. CDR1 FNHDT and CDR2 SITEND come from the germline V gene (reference sequence). The covered CDR3 bases are TGTGCCAGCAGGCACAGGGGATATAATTCGCCC. As protein: CASRHRGYNSP. The full CDR3 is CASRHRGYNSPLYF.

This clone came up a few times. The genes are named according to mouse. The read falls 4 residues short of the CDR3 end, and the missing part is taken from the germline J gene. The rearrangement uses TRBV13-1 and TRBJ2-1; the match to TRBD2 covers 13 bases. Germline V CDR1 and CDR2: NSHNY, SYGAGN. After removal of 3 bases from V and 5 bases from J, the junction contained 2 bases not matched to a gene. The CDR3 sequence is 15 residues long. The CDR3 DNA, read in part, is TGTGCCAGCAGTGGGACTGGGGGGGCTGATGCT. The encoded protein is CASSGTGGADA. The entire CDR3 sequence reads CASSGTGGADAEQFF.

As concerns this clone: Germline and genes here are mouse. The CDR3 loop reads CASSIQGRAEVFF. The DNA read from the CDR3 is TGTGCCAGCAGTATACAGGGGAGGGCA. The rearrangement links TRBV19 to TRBJ1-1, with D tentatively TRBD1 (6 bases). The sequenced fragment ends 4 residues before the CDR3 boundary, so the rest is inferred from the germline J gene. This CDR3 region has 13 residues. Germline lookup yields CDR1 FNHDT and CDR2 SITEND (reference sequence).

This clone was observed a few times. Mouse gene names and germline throughout. The CDR3 end falls 4 residues outside the read, so it is completed with the germline J gene. This chain uses TRBV19 with TRBJ2-3, with 12 positions matching TRBD2. There are 17 residues in the CDR3. V lost 4 bases to trimming and J lost 3 bases; unmatched junction nucleotides: 9. The germline V gene encodes CDR1 FNHDT and CDR2 SITEND (reference sequence). Partial CDR3 DNA: TGTGCCAGCAGTCTCCGACTGGGGGGGCGCCGGGCAGAA. Its translation: CASSLRLGGRRAE. The entire CDR3 sequence reads CASSLRLGGRRAETLYF.

In regard to this clone: One base away lies a much larger clone, so this may be a sequencing read error. Mouse germline and gene names are used. Other DNA sequences in this sample translate to the same CDR3. The CDR3 protein is CASRDKNSDYTF. The CDR3 DNA, read in part, is TGTGCCAGCCGGGACAAAAACTCC. The chain has TRBV19 and TRBJ1-2; tentatively, D is TRBD1 (6 bases). The read comes to an end 4 residues before the CDR3 does, leaving the germline J gene to fill in the end. The CDR3 totals 12 residues. Germline values: CDR1 FNHDT, CDR2 SITEND (reference sequence). Trimming stripped 7 bases from V and 1 base from J, with 8 bases between.